The entry below gives a single T cell receptor (beta chain) sequence along with its context. Its antigen has not been determined. No much larger clone exists at a distance of one base, and base qualities are not known. Germline trimming: 1 base from V, 4 bases from J; junction bases outside gene matches: 4. For CDR1 and CDR2, the germline V gene lists MGHRA and YSYEKL. The CDR3, cysteine through phenylalanine, is 18 amino acids long. This entry keeps only the CDR3 DNA: 54 bases, framed from base 1. Graves' hyperthyroidism was defined as stable when no progression to ophthalmopathy occurred over 18 months of follow-up. Hyperthyroidism patients were aged 18 to 65 years and newly diagnosed, with disease duration of less than 2 months. Any patient with an uncontrolled infection, another autoimmune disease, pregnancy or lactation was excluded. Diagnoses were based on clinical symptoms, serum thyroxine and TRAb, thyroid ultrasound and orbital computed tomography. PBMCs were isolated from 10 ml of fresh peripheral blood by Ficoll-Paque density gradient centrifugation. Total RNA was extracted using Trizol reagent, and RNA quality was assessed on an Agilent 2100 Bioanalyzer.

This entry belongs to a study of T cells in Graves' hyperthyroidism and ophthalmopathy (dated by TCRdb to the late 2010s). General notes on the study: Peripheral blood samples were taken at initial diagnosis, before any treatment was given. Whether ophthalmopathy could be predicted prospectively was tested in an independent validation cohort made up of under 20 hyperthyroidism patients plus 17 patients who later progressed to ophthalmopathy. After blood sampling, hyperthyroidism patients were treated with methimazole at a starting dose of 30 mg daily, and ophthalmopathy patients were treated with high-dose intravenous methylprednisolone. The approximately 100 discovery patients were divided at random into training and test sets in a 7:3 ratio. The study also compared thyroid tissue and blood T-cell repertoires from several Graves' hyperthyroidism patients. TCR Vbeta CDR3 sequencing of 130 to 150 peripheral blood samples (over 40 ophthalmopathy, over 70 hyperthyroidism and approximately 17 progressor patients) is reported in the paper. TCR V-J signatures able to tell the groups apart were searched for in a discovery cohort of 100 or so patients, of whom 43 had Graves' ophthalmopathy and roughly 57 had stable Graves' hyperthyroidism.

What the work shows at the level of the full study, not this receptor alone: A 13 V-J signature model separated ophthalmopathy from stable hyperthyroidism, with around 88% sensitivity and 81.08% specificity in cross-validation and 80%/75% in testing. In validation, the model predicted progression to ophthalmopathy with approximately 69% sensitivity and 72.22% specificity, a median of roughly seven months before onset. Sample size was not statistically predetermined, and investigators were not blinded to group allocation. Most expanded thyroid clonotypes (frequency above 0.001) were also detected in blood, suggesting blood repertoires may reflect thyroid immune responses.

The TCR beta CDR3 regions were amplified from the RNA transcripts. The first round of RT-PCR for the TCR CDR3 was performed with the HTBI primer set and the Qiagen OneStep RT-PCR kit. The libraries were constructed in a second round of multiplex PCR and then size-selected and purified. The libraries were sequenced on an Illumina HiSeq2000 using paired-end 100 bp reads. The authors' analysis ran thus. Raw data were processed with SOAPnuke, discarding reads with adapters, uncalled bases, mean Phred below 15, or no exact constant-primer or identifier match. High-quality paired reads were merged using COPE v1.2.5, and each unique nucleotide sequence was defined as a clonotype. MiTCR v1.1 was used to align the clonotypes against IMGT TRBV, TRBD and TRBJ reference segments. The analysis was restricted to V-J combinations with a frequency above 0.0001, which together covered roughly 99% of the repertoires. The TCS score was defined as the ratio of F50 (clonal expansion) to E x V (chaos), calculated using BLOSUM62-based TCRdist between CDR3 peptides within each V-J. Welch's t-statistics and random forest reduced approximately 520 V-J features to roughly 13, which were used in a naive Bayes classifier (R e1071). The public reads were reanalyzed by TCRdb: fastp trimming at Q25, MiXCR alignment, in-frame beta chains only. Entries are consolidated by CDR3 protein sequence, retaining the most common genes and DNA. TCRdb assigned the V and J calls; the authors' analysis was not used. The sample table shows some 500,000 distinct CDR3 sequences, and around an eighth are seen once. About 17% of the sample is in the top ten clones.

The sequence joins TRBV4-1 to TRBJ2-1; 16 junctional bases match TRBD2. The material sequenced was blood. The sequence came from a woman between 18 and 30 years old with Graves' hyperthyroidism. The CDR3 here reads CASSQGGLAGGSYNEQFF. Read as DNA, the sequence is TGCGCCAGCAGCCAAGGGGGACTAGCGGGAGGGAGTTACAATGAGCAGTTCTTC.